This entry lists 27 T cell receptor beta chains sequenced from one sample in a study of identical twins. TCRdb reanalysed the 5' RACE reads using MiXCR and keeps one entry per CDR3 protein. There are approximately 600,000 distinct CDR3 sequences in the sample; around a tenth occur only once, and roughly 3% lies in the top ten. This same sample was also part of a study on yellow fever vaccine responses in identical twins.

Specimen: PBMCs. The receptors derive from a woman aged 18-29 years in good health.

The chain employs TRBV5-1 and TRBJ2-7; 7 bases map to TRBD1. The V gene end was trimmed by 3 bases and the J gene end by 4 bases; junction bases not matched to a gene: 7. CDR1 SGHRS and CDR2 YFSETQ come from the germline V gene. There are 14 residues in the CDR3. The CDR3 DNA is TGCGCCAGCAGCTCCCAAGGGGGCAGGTACGAGCAGTACTTC. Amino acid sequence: CASSSQGGRYEQYF. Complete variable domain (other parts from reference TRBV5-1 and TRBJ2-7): KAGVTQTPRYLIKTRGQQVTLSCSPISGHRSVSWYQQTPGQGLQFLFEYFSETQRNKGNFPGRFSGRQFSNSRSEMNVSTLELGDSALYLCASSSQGGRYEQYFGPGTRLTVT.

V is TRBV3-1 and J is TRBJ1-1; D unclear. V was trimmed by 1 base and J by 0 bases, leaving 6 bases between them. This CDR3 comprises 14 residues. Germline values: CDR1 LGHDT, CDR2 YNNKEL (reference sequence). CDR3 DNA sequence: TGTGCCAGCAGCCAAGGCAGAATGAACACTGAAGCTTTCTTT. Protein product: CASSQGRMNTEAFF.

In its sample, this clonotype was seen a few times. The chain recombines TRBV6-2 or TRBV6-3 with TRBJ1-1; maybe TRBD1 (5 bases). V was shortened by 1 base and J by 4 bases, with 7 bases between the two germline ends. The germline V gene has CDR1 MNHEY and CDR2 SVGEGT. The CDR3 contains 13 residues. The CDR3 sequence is CASSYFGGTEAFF. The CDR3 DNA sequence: TGTGCCAGCAGTTACTTCGGGGGCACTGAAGCTTTCTTT.

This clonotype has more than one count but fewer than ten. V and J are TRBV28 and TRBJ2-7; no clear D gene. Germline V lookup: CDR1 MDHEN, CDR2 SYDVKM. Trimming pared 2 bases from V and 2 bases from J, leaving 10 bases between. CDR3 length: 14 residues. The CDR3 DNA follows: TGTGCCAGCAGTTTAGGGCTAGGCCCCTACGAGCAGTACTTC. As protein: CASSLGLGPYEQYF.

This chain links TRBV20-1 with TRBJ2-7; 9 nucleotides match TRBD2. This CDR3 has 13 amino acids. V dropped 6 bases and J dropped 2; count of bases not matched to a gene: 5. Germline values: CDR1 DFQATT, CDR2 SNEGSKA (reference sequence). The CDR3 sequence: CSAGGLAAYEQYF. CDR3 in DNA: TGCAGTGCGGGGGGACTAGCCGCCTACGAGCAGTACTTC.

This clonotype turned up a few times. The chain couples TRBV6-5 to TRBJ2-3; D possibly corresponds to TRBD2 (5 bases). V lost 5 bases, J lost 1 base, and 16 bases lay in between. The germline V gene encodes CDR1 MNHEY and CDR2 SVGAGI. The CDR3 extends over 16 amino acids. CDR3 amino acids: CASSLTGRSRTDTQYF. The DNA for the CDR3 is TGTGCCAGCAGTCTGACGGGAAGATCACGCACAGATACGCAGTATTTT.

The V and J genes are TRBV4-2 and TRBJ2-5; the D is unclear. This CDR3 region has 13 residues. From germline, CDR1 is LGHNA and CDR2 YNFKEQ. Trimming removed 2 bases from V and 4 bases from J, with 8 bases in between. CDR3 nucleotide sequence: TGTGCCAGCAGCCAACGGGCTGGAGAGACCCAGTACTTC. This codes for CASSQRAGETQYF.

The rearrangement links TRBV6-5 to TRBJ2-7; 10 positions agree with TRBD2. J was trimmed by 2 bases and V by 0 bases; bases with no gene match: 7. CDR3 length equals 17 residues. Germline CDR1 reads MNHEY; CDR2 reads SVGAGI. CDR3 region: CASSYSISLAGAYEQYF. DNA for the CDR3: TGTGCCAGCAGTTACTCGATATCCCTAGCGGGGGCCTACGAGCAGTACTTC.

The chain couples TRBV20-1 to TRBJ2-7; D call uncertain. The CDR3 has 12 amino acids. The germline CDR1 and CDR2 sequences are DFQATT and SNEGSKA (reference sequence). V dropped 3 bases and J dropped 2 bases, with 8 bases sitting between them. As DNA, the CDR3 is TGCAGTGCTAGTTCTCAGACCTACGAGCAGTACTTC. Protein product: CSASSQTYEQYF.

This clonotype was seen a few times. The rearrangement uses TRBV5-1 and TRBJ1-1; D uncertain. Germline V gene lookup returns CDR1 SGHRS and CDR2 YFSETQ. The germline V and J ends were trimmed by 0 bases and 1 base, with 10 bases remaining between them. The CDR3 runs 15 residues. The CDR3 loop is CASSLETNKNTEAFF. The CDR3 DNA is TGCGCCAGCAGCTTGGAAACTAACAAGAACACTGAAGCTTTCTTT.

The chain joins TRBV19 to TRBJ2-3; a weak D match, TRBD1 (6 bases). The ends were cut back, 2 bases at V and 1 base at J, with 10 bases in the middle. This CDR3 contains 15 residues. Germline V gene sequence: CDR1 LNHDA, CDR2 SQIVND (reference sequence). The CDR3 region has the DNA TGTGCCAGTAGTATACAGGGGTTTGGCACAGATACGCAGTATTTT. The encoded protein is CASSIQGFGTDTQYF.

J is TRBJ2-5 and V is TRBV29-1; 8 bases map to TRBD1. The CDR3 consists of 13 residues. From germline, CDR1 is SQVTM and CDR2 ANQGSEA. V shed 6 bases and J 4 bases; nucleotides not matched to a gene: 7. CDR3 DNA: TGCAGCGTCGGACAGGGCGCGGGAGAGACCCAGTACTTC. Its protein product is CSVGQGAGETQYF. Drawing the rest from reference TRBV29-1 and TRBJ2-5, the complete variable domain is SAVISQKPSRDICQRGTSLTIQCQVDSQVTMMFWYRQQPGQSLTLIATANQGSEATYESGFVIDKFPISRPNLTFSTLTVSNMSPEDSSIYLCSVGQGAGETQYFGPGTRLLVL.

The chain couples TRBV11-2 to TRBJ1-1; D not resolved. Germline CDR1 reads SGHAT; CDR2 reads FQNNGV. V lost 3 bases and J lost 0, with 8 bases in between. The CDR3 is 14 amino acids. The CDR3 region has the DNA TGTGCCAGCAGCTTCAGACTGCTGAACACTGAAGCTTTCTTT. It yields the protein CASSFRLLNTEAFF.

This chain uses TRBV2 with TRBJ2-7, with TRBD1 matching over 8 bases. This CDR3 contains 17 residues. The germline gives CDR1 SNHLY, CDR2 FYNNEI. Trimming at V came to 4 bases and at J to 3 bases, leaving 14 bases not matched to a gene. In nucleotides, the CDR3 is TGTGCCAGCAGTGGAGATTTCAGGGGGCGCCCCCTCTACGAGCAGTACTTC. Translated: CASSGDFRGRPLYEQYF. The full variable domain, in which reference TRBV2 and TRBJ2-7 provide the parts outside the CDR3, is EPEVTQTPSHQVTQMGQEVILRCVPISNHLYFYWYRQILGQKVEFLVSFYNNEISEKSEIFDDQFSVERPDGSNFTLKIRSTKLEDSAMYFCASSGDFRGRPLYEQYFGPGTRLTVT.

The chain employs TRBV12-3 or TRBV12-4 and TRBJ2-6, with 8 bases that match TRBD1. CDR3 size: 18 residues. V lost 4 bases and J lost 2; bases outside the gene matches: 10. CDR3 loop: CASSYFGTGGTGANVLTF. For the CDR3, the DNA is TGTGCCAGCAGTTACTTTGGGACAGGAGGAACTGGGGCCAACGTCCTGACTTTC.

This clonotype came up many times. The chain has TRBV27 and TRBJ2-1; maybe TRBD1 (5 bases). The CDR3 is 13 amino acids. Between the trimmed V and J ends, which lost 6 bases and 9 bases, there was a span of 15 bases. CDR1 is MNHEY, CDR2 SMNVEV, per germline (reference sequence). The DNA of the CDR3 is TGTGCCAGCAGAATCCCAGGGCTTCTTGAGCAGTTCTTC. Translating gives CASRIPGLLEQFF.

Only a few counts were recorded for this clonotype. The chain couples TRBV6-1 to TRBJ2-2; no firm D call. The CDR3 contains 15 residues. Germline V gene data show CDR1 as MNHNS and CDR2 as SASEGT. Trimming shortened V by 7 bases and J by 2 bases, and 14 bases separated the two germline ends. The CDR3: CASTLSDLNTGELFF. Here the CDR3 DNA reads TGTGCCAGCACGCTGTCAGATCTTAACACCGGGGAGCTGTTTTTT.

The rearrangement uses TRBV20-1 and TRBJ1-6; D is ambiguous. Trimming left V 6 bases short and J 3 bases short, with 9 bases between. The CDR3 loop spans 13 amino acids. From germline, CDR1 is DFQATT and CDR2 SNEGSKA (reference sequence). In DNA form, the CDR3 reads TGCAGTGCCGGTGGAAACTATAATTCACCCCTCCACTTT. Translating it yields CSAGGNYNSPLHF.

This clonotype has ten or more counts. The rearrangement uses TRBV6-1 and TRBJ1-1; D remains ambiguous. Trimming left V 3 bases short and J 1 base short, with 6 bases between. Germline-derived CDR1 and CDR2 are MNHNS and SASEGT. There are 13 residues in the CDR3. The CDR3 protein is CASSDPTNTEAFF. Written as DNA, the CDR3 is TGTGCCAGCAGTGACCCGACGAACACTGAAGCTTTCTTT.

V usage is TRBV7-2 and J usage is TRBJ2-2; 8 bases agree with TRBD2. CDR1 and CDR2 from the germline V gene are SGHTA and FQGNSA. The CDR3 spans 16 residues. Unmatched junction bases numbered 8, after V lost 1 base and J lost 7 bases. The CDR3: CASSLVAGTPSGELFF. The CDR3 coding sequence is TGTGCCAGCAGCTTAGTAGCGGGGACACCCAGCGGGGAGCTGTTTTTT.

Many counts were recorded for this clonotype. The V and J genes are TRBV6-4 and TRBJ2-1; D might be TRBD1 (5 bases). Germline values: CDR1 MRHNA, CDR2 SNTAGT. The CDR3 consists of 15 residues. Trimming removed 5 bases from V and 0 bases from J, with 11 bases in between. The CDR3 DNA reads TGTGCCAGCAGTAATGTAGGGGACTCCTACAATGAGCAGTTCTTC. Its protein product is CASSNVGDSYNEQFF.

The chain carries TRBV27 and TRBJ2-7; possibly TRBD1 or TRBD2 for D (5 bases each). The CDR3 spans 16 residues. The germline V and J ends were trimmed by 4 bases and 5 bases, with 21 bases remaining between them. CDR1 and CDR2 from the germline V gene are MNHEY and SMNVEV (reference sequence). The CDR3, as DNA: TGTGCCAGCAGTTCCCCCCCGGGGCCAACAGCTGACGAGCAGTACTTC. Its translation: CASSSPPGPTADEQYF.

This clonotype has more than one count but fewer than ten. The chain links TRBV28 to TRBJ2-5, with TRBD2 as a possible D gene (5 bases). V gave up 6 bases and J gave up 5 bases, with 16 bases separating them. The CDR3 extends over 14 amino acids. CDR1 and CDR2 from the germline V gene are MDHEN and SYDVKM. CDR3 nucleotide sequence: TGTGCCAGCAGCCCGCGAGACTACCGGGAGACCCAGTACTTC. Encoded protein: CASSPRDYRETQYF.

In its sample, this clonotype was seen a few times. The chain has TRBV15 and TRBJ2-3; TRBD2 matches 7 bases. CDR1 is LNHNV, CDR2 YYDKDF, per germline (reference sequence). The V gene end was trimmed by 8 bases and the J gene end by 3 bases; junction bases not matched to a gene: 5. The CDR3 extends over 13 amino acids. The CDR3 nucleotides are TGTGCCACCGCGACTAGCTGGACAGATACGCAGTATTTT. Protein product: CATATSWTDTQYF.

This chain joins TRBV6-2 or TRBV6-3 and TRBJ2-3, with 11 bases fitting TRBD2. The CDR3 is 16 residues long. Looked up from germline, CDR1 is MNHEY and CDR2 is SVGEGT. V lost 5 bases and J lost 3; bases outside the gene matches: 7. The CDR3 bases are TGTGCCAGCAGTCGGACTAGCGGGTTCAGGACAGATACGCAGTATTTT. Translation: CASSRTSGFRTDTQYF.

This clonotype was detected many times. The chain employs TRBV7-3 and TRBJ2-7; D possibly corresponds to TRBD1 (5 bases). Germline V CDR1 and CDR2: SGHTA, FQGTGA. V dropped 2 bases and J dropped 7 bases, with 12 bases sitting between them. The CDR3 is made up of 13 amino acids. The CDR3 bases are TGTGCCAGCAGCTTACTCAGGGAAGGGGAGCAGTACTTC. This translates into CASSLLREGEQYF. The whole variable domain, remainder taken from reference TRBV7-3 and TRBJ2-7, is GAGVSQTPSNKVTEKGKYVELRCDPISGHTALYWYRQSLGQGPEFLIYFQGTGAADDSGLPNDRFFAVRPEGSVSTLKIQRTERGDSAVYLCASSLLREGEQYFGPGTRLTVT.

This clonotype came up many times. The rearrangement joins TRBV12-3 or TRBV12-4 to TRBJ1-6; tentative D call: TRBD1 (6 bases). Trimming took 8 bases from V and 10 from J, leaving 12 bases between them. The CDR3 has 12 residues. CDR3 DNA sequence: TGTGCCAGCTTTCAGGGGTTCTCACCCCTCCACTTT. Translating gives CASFQGFSPLHF.